Below, 3 T cell receptor beta chains from the same sample are listed, as sequenced in a study of T cells after yellow fever vaccination. TCRdb called the 5' RACE reads again in MiXCR, with one record for every CDR3 protein. The sample shows some 500,000 distinct CDR3 sequences, roughly 13% of them seen only once. Here the sequenced sample was PBMCs, taken on the day of the yellow fever booster vaccination. The receptors come from a man between 25 and 39 years old who received the YFV17D yellow fever vaccine.

The chain combines TRBV10-3 with TRBJ2-1; 10 nucleotides match TRBD1. The V gene's germline CDR1 is ENHRY and CDR2 SYGVKD. V dropped 10 bases and J dropped 9; count of bases not matched to a gene: 12. This CDR3 has 14 residues. In nucleotides, the CDR3 is TGTGCCACGGAAGACAGGGGGCGAGTCTCTGAGCAGTTCTTC. Protein: CATEDRGRVSEQFF.

The V call is TRBV5-4, the J call TRBJ2-6; D is possibly TRBD1 (7 bases). Germline loops: CDR1 SGHNT, CDR2 YYREEE (reference sequence). Trimming removed 3 bases at V and 0 bases at J, with 10 bases between. The CDR3 sequence is 16 residues long. This CDR3 reads CASSWGDSSGANVLTF. CDR3 DNA sequence: TGTGCCAGCAGCTGGGGGGACAGCTCTGGGGCCAACGTCCTGACTTTC.

This clonotype has only a few counts. V is TRBV12-3 or TRBV12-4 and J is TRBJ2-1, with TRBD2 identical over 10 bases. J lost 7 bases, V lost 3 bases, and 6 bases had no gene match. This CDR3 has 15 amino acids. CDR3 sequence (DNA): TGTGCCAGCAGTTTGACGGGACTAGCGCTGAATGAGCAGTTCTTC. This translates into CASSLTGLALNEQFF.